This T cell receptor beta chain was sequenced in a study of blood T cells in healthy people across ages. The study, taken as a whole, reports: Across the age range, TCR beta diversity per million T cells fell in a roughly linear way. With naive T cell percentage, TCR beta diversity showed a strong correlation.

A second PCR, run for roughly 6 to 11 cycles, used a sample-barcoded 5' primer plus a J-beta primer mix. MiXCR, applied by TCRdb to the 5' RACE reads, yields one record per CDR3 protein. The table has over 1,500,000 distinct CDR3 sequences, approximately 40% seen once. CDR3 length: 16 residues. V was pared by 5 bases and J by 9 bases, with 16 bases of the junction left unmatched. The germline V gene has CDR1 SGHAT and CDR2 FQNNGV. Turning to this clonotype: Its antigen is as yet unknown.

This clonotype was obtained from a human donor in good health. Sequenced input: blood. The chain employs TRBV11-2 and TRBJ2-1; TRBD2 matches at 7 bases. Here the CDR3 DNA reads TGTGCCAGCAGCCGGCTGCCTAGCGGCTCGGTCGGTGAGCAGTTCTTC. It specifies CASSRLPSGSVGEQFF.